This is a list of T cell receptor beta chains from one sample in a study of blood T cell repertoires in COVID-19. Profiling relied on immunoSEQ multiplex PCR, and the TCRdb table lists in-frame clones only, not all of them. The data show over 200,000 clones, about nine tenths seen once. The sequenced material came from PBMCs or T cells enriched from blood (not recorded which). These receptors were taken from a woman under 40 with acute COVID-19. CDR3s include the opening cysteine and the closing phenylalanine or tryptophan. A D gene is named only where the DNA matches it firmly. The size field is filled for only some rows; it gives once, few, many or a size class.

V gene	clone size	D gene	J gene	CDR3 DNA	CDR3 protein
TRBV10-3	NA	TRBD1	TRBJ1-1	TGTGCCACCACTCCGGGACAGGGGATAAAGAACACTGAAGCTTTCTTT	CATTPGQGIKNTEAFF
TRBV14	NA	NA	TRBJ1-6	TGTGCCAGCAGCCAAGAACGGAGCTCCTATAATTCACCCCTCCACTTT	CASSQERSSYNSPLHF
TRBV7-8	NA	NA	TRBJ1-2	TGTGCCAGCAGCCAAGACAAGTACTATGGCTACACCTTC	CASSQDKYYGYTF
TRBV19	NA	NA	TRBJ1-6	TGTGCCAGTAGGGAGAGCTCCTATAATTCACCCCTCCACTTT	CASRESSYNSPLHF
TRBV9	NA	NA	TRBJ1-1	TGTGCCAGCAGCGTAGACAGGGCTAACACTGAAGCTTTCTTT	CASSVDRANTEAFF
TRBV5-4	NA	NA	TRBJ1-2	TGTGCCAGCAGCTTAGGAGGATGGCCGGGGACTGATGGCTACACCTTC	CASSLGGWPGTDGYTF
TRBV6-5	NA	NA	TRBJ1-3	TGTGCCAGCGGGGGCCGGGCAGTCACAGGAAACACCATATATTTT	CASGGRAVTGNTIYF
TRBV27	NA	NA	TRBJ2-7	TGTGCCAGCAGTCTACAGGAAACCTACGAGCAGTACTTC	CASSLQETYEQYF
TRBV3-1/TRBV3-2	once	NA	TRBJ1-6	TGTGCCAGCAGCCAAGATCTCGCAGGGCGGAATTCACCCCTCCACTTT	CASSQDLAGRNSPLHF
TRBV13	NA	NA	TRBJ2-2	TGTGCCAGCAGCTTATCTTCTAACACCGGGGAGCTGTTTTTT	CASSLSSNTGELFF
TRBV4-1	NA	TRBD1	TRBJ1-4	TGCGCCAGCAGCCAAGCCGGGACAGGGGGCTTTAAGGAAAAACTGTTTTTT	CASSQAGTGGFKEKLFF
TRBV7-2	NA	NA	TRBJ1-6	TGTGCCAGCAGCTTAGCGCCCACAGGGAATTCACCCCTCCACTTT	CASSLAPTGNSPLHF
TRBV5-4	NA	NA	TRBJ1-4	TGTGCCAGCAGCTTGGGACCCGAGAGGGATGAAAAACTGTTTTTT	CASSLGPERDEKLFF
TRBV5-4	NA	TRBD1	TRBJ1-4	TGTGCCAGCAGCTTGGCGGACGACAGGGACTATGAAAAACTGTTTTTT	CASSLADDRDYEKLFF
TRBV10-1	NA	NA	TRBJ1-1	TGCGCCAGCAGTGAGTCGGGCAGGGATGAAGCTTTCTTT	CASSESGRDEAFF
TRBV13	few	NA	TRBJ2-3	TGTGCCAGCAGCTCTCACGATAAGACTAGCACAGATACGCAGTATTTT	CASSSHDKTSTDTQYF
TRBV3-1/TRBV3-2	NA	NA	TRBJ1-1	TGTGCCAGCAGCCAAGGGACAGCGAACACTGAAGCTTTCTTT	CASSQGTANTEAFF
TRBV30	NA	NA	TRBJ2-5	TGTGCCTGGAGGTATTCGGGCGGGGCTGGGGAGACCCAGTACTTC	CAWRYSGGAGETQYF
TRBV28	NA	TRBD1	TRBJ1-4	TGTGCCAGCACCCCTACAGGGGGAGAAAAACTGTTTTTT	CASTPTGGEKLFF
TRBV15	once	NA	TRBJ1-2	TGTGCCACCAGCAGACCTACAGGTAATGGCTACACCTTC	CATSRPTGNGYTF
TRBV29-1	NA	NA	TRBJ2-1	TGCAGCGTCAGGGGAAATTTCGATGAGCAGTTCTTC	CSVRGNFDEQFF
TRBV7-9	once	NA	TRBJ2-5	TGTGCCAGCAGTCTACAAGAGACCCAGTACTTC	CASSLQETQYF
TRBV19	NA	TRBD1	TRBJ2-7	TGTGCCAGTAGTATAGGAAGGGGGCCGGTCTACGAGCAGTACTTC	CASSIGRGPVYEQYF
TRBV30	NA	NA	TRBJ1-3	TGTGCCTGGAGTGTAGGGGTGTCTGGAAACACCATATATTTT	CAWSVGVSGNTIYF
TRBV9	NA	NA	TRBJ2-7	TGTGCCAGCAGCTTCACGTCCGACATCAGCTCCTACGAGCAGTACTTC	CASSFTSDISSYEQYF
TRBV30	NA	TRBD1	TRBJ1-5	TGTGCCGTAAAGCATAAACCGGGACAGGGAGAATTGCAGCCCCAGCATTTT	CAVKHKPGQGELQPQHF
TRBV24-1	NA	NA	TRBJ1-2	TGTGCCACCAGTGATCAGGGGACTGGCTACACCTTC	CATSDQGTGYTF
TRBV2	NA	TRBD1	TRBJ1-1	TGTCAGTCACCAACATCTTCGACAGGGGGCCTGTACACTGAAGCTTTCTTT	CQSPTSSTGGLYTEAFF
TRBV24-1	NA	NA	TRBJ2-3	TGTGCCTCGGGAGACTATTATACAGATACGCAGTATTTT	CASGDYYTDTQYF
TRBV6-1	once	NA	TRBJ1-5	TGTGCCAGCAGTGAATTTGGGCAGGGTCCCAGTCAGCCCCAGCATTTT	CASSEFGQGPSQPQHF
TRBV7-9	NA	NA	TRBJ1-2	TGTGCCAGCAGCCCACCGGTACGGGACTATGGCTACACCTTC	CASSPPVRDYGYTF
TRBV2	NA	NA	TRBJ2-1	TGTGCCAGCAGTGAGACAGACAATGAGCAGTTCTTC	CASSETDNEQFF
TRBV10-2	NA	TRBD1	TRBJ2-7	TGCGCCAGCAGCGATCTGGGGACAGGGAAGGATCGCGAGCAGTACTTC	CASSDLGTGKDREQYF
TRBV30	NA	NA	TRBJ1-5	TGTGCCTGGAGTGTATGGGGGGGTGGCAATCAGCCCCAGCATTTT	CAWSVWGGGNQPQHF
TRBV21-1	NA	NA	TRBJ1-2	TGTGCCAGCAGCAAAGAAGCGCCGATCTATGGCTACACCTTC	CASSKEAPIYGYTF
TRBV30	NA	TRBD1	TRBJ1-2	TGTGCCTGGAGTATCCAGGACAGGGTTAACTATGGCTACACCTTC	CAWSIQDRVNYGYTF
TRBV5-4	NA	NA	TRBJ1-4	TGTGCCAGCAGCTCCCTTAATGAAAAACTGTTTTTT	CASSSLNEKLFF
TRBV25-1	NA	NA	TRBJ1-4	TGTGCCAGCAGTGAATATGACAGACGTAATGAAAAACTGTTTTTT	CASSEYDRRNEKLFF
TRBV3-1/TRBV3-2	NA	TRBD1	TRBJ1-6	TGTGCCAGCAGCCCGCCCGGGACAGGGGTTCTAGCCCTCCACTTT	CASSPPGTGVLALHF
TRBV14	NA	NA	TRBJ1-6	TGTGCCAGCAGCCAGGGGGGACGGACCTATACTTCACCCCTCCACTTT	CASSQGGRTYTSPLHF
TRBV28	NA	TRBD2	TRBJ2-1	TGTGCCAGCAGTATAACTAGCGGCTTGAGCTCCTACAATGAGCAGTTCTTC	CASSITSGLSSYNEQFF
TRBV4-1	few	NA	TRBJ1-3	TGCGCCAGCAGCCAACTTGACATGGTCCCAAACTCTGGAAACACCATATATTTT	CASSQLDMVPNSGNTIYF
TRBV19	few	TRBD1	TRBJ1-2	TGTGCCAGTAGTATATTACAGGGGGCCGGCTACACCTTC	CASSILQGAGYTF
TRBV12-2	NA	NA	TRBJ1-3	TGTGCAAGTCGCCCCGATCAAAGGGGGAAAAGGTCTGGAAACACCATATATTTT	CASRPDQRGKRSGNTIYF
TRBV2	NA	TRBD2	TRBJ2-1	TGTGCCAGCAGACGGAGCGGGGGGGGCCCCTACAATGAGCAGTTCTTC	CASRRSGGGPYNEQFF
TRBV2	few	TRBD1	TRBJ1-5	TGTGCCAGCACAGAGACAGGGGGCCCGAATCAGCCCCAGCATTTT	CASTETGGPNQPQHF